This T cell receptor (beta chain) was sequenced for a study of cytomegalovirus exposure and HLA in healthy donors. Study overall: The study placed about four fifths of its 398 genotyped donors in the Caucasian-associated ancestry cluster.

PCR involved 60 Vbeta and 13 Jbeta primers. Using immunoSEQ multiplex PCR, the repertoire was profiled, and TCRdb retains in-frame clones only, with some absent. The sample includes 53,000 or so clones, under 80% of them seen just once. General observations from the study: One later analysis reportedly identified an Asian-associated ancestry cluster that showed fewer N-insertions than the roughly 670-donor mean.

Everyone who donated was a healthy bone marrow donor. Note on this clone: The antigen remains undetermined.

From germline, CDR1 is GTSNPN and CDR2 SVGIG (reference sequence). This CDR3 comprises 15 residues. The V and J ends lost 0 bases and 2 bases, in that order; junction bases with no gene match: 5. The sample consisted of PBMCs. The source is a man aged 25-45 years in good health and CMV-seropositive. The rearrangement links TRBV30 to TRBJ2-3; the match to TRBD1 covers 7 bases. In nucleotides, the CDR3 is TGTGCCTGGAGTGTCAGGGACAGATACACAGATACGCAGTATTTT. Translating it yields CAWSVRDRYTDTQYF.